Presented here are 29 T cell receptor beta chains from one specimen sequenced in a study of cytomegalovirus exposure and HLA in healthy donors. The study ran its PCR with 60 Vbeta and 13 Jbeta primers. Profiling relied on immunoSEQ multiplex PCR, and the TCRdb table lists in-frame clones only, not all of them. Its table records about 170,000 clones. The sequenced sample was PBMCs. These receptors came from a woman in her sixties in good health and CMV-seronegative.

The chain recombines TRBV2 with TRBJ2-5; D perhaps matches TRBD1 (5 bases). This CDR3 comprises 12 residues. The germline gives CDR1 SNHLY, CDR2 FYNNEI. V lost 8 bases, J lost 5 bases, and 12 bases lay in between. DNA of the CDR3: TGTGCCAGCGAAGGGGTGATGGAGACCCAGTACTTC. Translating it yields CASEGVMETQYF.

The chain recombines TRBV7-2 with TRBJ2-7; 13 bases line up with TRBD2. The CDR3 sequence is 16 residues long. Germline assignment: CDR1 SGHTA and CDR2 FQGNSA. V shed 4 bases and J 2 bases; nucleotides not matched to a gene: 5. As DNA, the CDR3 is TGTGCCAGCAGCTCGGCCGGGACTAGCGGGGCCTACGAGCAGTACTTC. Its protein is CASSSAGTSGAYEQYF.

The chain is built from TRBV19 and TRBJ2-7; TRBD2 is a possible D gene (5 bases). Germline CDR1 reads LNHDA; CDR2 reads SQIVND (reference sequence). This CDR3 comprises 13 residues. V was trimmed by 3 bases and J by 3 bases, leaving 9 bases between them. CDR3 bases: TGTGCCAGTAGTATCGTGGGAGTCTACGAGCAGTACTTC. It codes for CASSIVGVYEQYF.

CDR3 sequence (DNA): TGTGCCAGCAGTTACGTGGCGGCTTTGGGGACCCAGTACTTC. Amino acid sequence: CASSYVAALGTQYF. This chain uses TRBV6-5 with TRBJ2-5, with D unclear. This CDR3 region has 14 residues. The ends were cut back, 2 bases at V and 7 bases at J, with 14 bases in the middle. Germline lookup yields CDR1 MNHEY and CDR2 SVGAGI.

This chain connects TRBV5-1 to TRBJ2-5; TRBD2 matches 8 bases. The germline CDR1 and CDR2 sequences are SGHRS and YFSETQ. The CDR3 length is 17 residues. With V trimmed by 3 bases and J by 2 bases, 12 bases remained unmatched. The CDR3 spells CASSWGSASGPQETQYF. CDR3 DNA sequence: TGCGCCAGCAGCTGGGGTTCGGCTAGCGGGCCGCAAGAGACCCAGTACTTC.

V gene TRBV7-2 combines with J gene TRBJ2-7; D unclear. Germline loops: CDR1 SGHTA, CDR2 FQGNSA. Between the trimmed V and J ends, which lost 5 bases and 4 bases, there was a span of 18 bases. The CDR3 loop spans 15 amino acids. Written as DNA, the CDR3 is TGTGCCAGCAGCCCCCCAAGCCCGGCGCGGTACGAGCAGTACTTC. Amino acids: CASSPPSPARYEQYF.

The chain joins TRBV25-1 to TRBJ1-3; no reliable D call. V lost 8 bases, J lost 0 bases, and 5 bases lay in between. The germline V gene encodes CDR1 MGHDK and CDR2 SYGVNS. The CDR3 length is 12 residues. The CDR3 bases are TGTGCCAGCCTGAGCTCTGGAAACACCATATATTTT. Its translation: CASLSSGNTIYF.

The genes are TRBV9 and TRBJ2-5; TRBD2 matches 11 bases. Germline V gene data show CDR1 as SGDLS and CDR2 as YYNGEE. V lost 1 base to trimming and J lost 4 bases; unmatched junction nucleotides: 6. There are 16 residues in the CDR3. CDR3 in amino acids: CASSVTSGRTLETQYF. In DNA form, the CDR3 reads TGTGCCAGCAGCGTAACTAGCGGGAGAACATTAGAGACCCAGTACTTC. Full variable domain (outside the CDR3, taken from reference TRBV9 and TRBJ2-5): DSGVTQTPKHLITATGQRVTLRCSPRSGDLSVYWYQQSLDQGLQFLIQYYNGEERAKGNILERFSAQQFPDLHSELNLSSLELGDSALYFCASSVTSGRTLETQYFGPGTRLLVL.

The genes are TRBV9 and TRBJ2-7, with D maybe TRBD2 (5 bases). This CDR3 contains 14 residues. Trimming took 0 bases from V and 4 from J, leaving 11 bases between them. Germline V lookup: CDR1 SGDLS, CDR2 YYNGEE. CDR3 nucleotides: TGTGCCAGCAGCGTAGAGGCGGGCGGGTACGAGCAGTACTTC. Encoded protein: CASSVEAGGYEQYF. The full variable domain, in which reference TRBV9 and TRBJ2-7 provide the parts outside the CDR3, is DSGVTQTPKHLITATGQRVTLRCSPRSGDLSVYWYQQSLDQGLQFLIQYYNGEERAKGNILERFSAQQFPDLHSELNLSSLELGDSALYFCASSVEAGGYEQYFGPGTRLTVT.

The chain is built from TRBV27 and TRBJ1-1; maybe TRBD1 (5 bases). The V and J ends lost 5 bases and 1 base respectively, with 11 bases between them. The CDR3 is 14 amino acids. Germline V gene lookup returns CDR1 MNHEY and CDR2 SMNVEV (reference sequence). CDR3 nucleotide sequence: TGTGCCAGCAGTCCTGACACAGGGAACACTGAAGCTTTCTTT. Encoded protein: CASSPDTGNTEAFF.

The rearrangement joins TRBV10-3 to TRBJ2-2; no clear D. V lost 3 bases to trimming and J lost 7 bases, with 6 bases between them. The CDR3 extends over 12 amino acids. CDR1 is ENHRY, CDR2 SYGVKD, per germline. CDR3 loop: CAISEYSGELFF. DNA for the CDR3: TGTGCCATCAGTGAATACAGCGGGGAGCTGTTTTTT.

The chain is built from TRBV2 and TRBJ1-2, with 9 nucleotides matching TRBD1. In germline, CDR1 is SNHLY, CDR2 FYNNEI. The CDR3 sequence is 12 residues long. Losses at the gene ends were 5 bases for V and 6 bases for J; bases not matched to a gene: 1. The chain's CDR3 is CASSRTGDGYTF. CDR3 sequence (DNA): TGTGCCAGCAGTAGGACAGGGGATGGCTACACCTTC.

The V call is TRBV6-6, the J call TRBJ2-7, with TRBD1 matching over 7 bases. The germline gives CDR1 MNHNY, CDR2 SVGAGI (reference sequence). V shed 5 bases and J 0 bases; nucleotides not matched to a gene: 4. CDR3 length equals 14 residues. Written as DNA, the CDR3 is TGTGCCAGCAGTAACCGGGACAGCTCCTACGAGCAGTACTTC. This codes for CASSNRDSSYEQYF.

CDR3 in DNA: TGTGCCAGCAGCTATAGTGAAGAGAATCAGCCCCAGCATTTT. This codes for CASSYSEENQPQHF. The genes are TRBV7-9 and TRBJ1-5; D not certain. Germline CDR1 and CDR2: SEHNR and FQNEAQ (reference sequence). V was pared by 4 bases and J by 4 bases, with 11 bases between. This CDR3 is 14 amino acids long.

The J gene is TRBJ1-5, the V gene TRBV29-1; D gene uncertain. The CDR3 contains 13 residues. Germline V gene sequence: CDR1 SQVTM, CDR2 ANQGSEA. Trimming removed 1 base at V and 7 bases at J, with 11 bases between. CDR3 coding DNA: TGCAGCGTTGAAGTGGGAGAGGGCCAGCCCCAGCATTTT. Amino acid sequence: CSVEVGEGQPQHF.

The chain employs TRBV11-2 and TRBJ1-4; 10 bases fit TRBD1. CDR3 length equals 16 residues. Germline CDR1 and CDR2: SGHAT and FQNNGV. Trimming took 4 bases from V and 0 from J; bases not matched to a gene: 2. This chain's CDR3 is CASSSGTGATNEKLFF. The CDR3 DNA is TGTGCCAGCAGCTCCGGGACAGGGGCAACTAATGAAAAACTGTTTTTT.

The chain recombines TRBV5-6 with TRBJ1-2; D is perhaps TRBD1 (5 bases). Per germline, CDR1 SGHDT and CDR2 YYEEEE. V gave up 0 bases and J gave up 4 bases, with 7 bases separating them. The CDR3 spans 13 residues. The CDR3 bases are TGTGCCAGCAGCTTGGGGGGCCCCTATGGCTACACCTTC. Encoded protein: CASSLGGPYGYTF. Full variable domain (missing parts from reference TRBV5-6 and TRBJ1-2): DAGVTQSPTHLIKTRGQQVTLRCSPKSGHDTVSWYQQALGQGPQFIFQYYEEEERQRGNFPDRFSGHQFPNYSSELNVNALLLGDSALYLCASSLGGPYGYTFGSGTRLTVV.

This chain connects TRBV25-1 to TRBJ1-2, with a weak D call TRBD1 (5 bases). This CDR3 has 12 residues. CDR1 is MGHDK, CDR2 SYGVNS, per germline. Trimming shortened V by 4 bases and J by 8 bases, and 11 bases separated the two germline ends. CDR3 nucleotides: TGTGCCAGCAGTGTTGCGGGACGAGGCTACACCTTC. Translating it yields CASSVAGRGYTF.

J is TRBJ1-2 and V is TRBV18; 7 bases agree with TRBD1. J was trimmed by 9 bases and V by 3 bases; bases with no gene match: 13. Germline loops: CDR1 KGHSH, CDR2 LQKENI. The CDR3 has 15 amino acids. CDR3: CASSPPGDSGYSYTF. CDR3 DNA sequence: TGTGCCAGCTCACCTCCCGGGGACAGCGGGTATAGCTACACCTTC.

The chain combines TRBV9 with TRBJ2-5; D may be TRBD1 (6 bases). The CDR3 extends over 15 amino acids. Trimming stripped 1 base from V and 2 bases from J, with 12 bases between. Germline CDR1 is SGDLS and CDR2 is YYNGEE. CDR3 residues: CASSVSGAIQETQYF. The CDR3 bases are TGTGCCAGCAGCGTATCAGGGGCGATACAAGAGACCCAGTACTTC.

The CDR3, as DNA: TGTGCCAGCAGTTACCCCGGCGGTAGCGGGATCTATGAGCAGTTCTTC. Translation: CASSYPGGSGIYEQFF. The chain has TRBV6-6 and TRBJ2-1, with 8 bases aligning to TRBD2. Germline V gene lookup returns CDR1 MNHNY and CDR2 SVGAGI (reference sequence). V trimming: 2 bases; J trimming: 8 bases; junction bases outside the gene matches: 11. This CDR3 region has 16 residues.

The chain combines TRBV2 with TRBJ1-1; the match to TRBD1 covers 7 bases. The germline CDR1 and CDR2 sequences are SNHLY and FYNNEI. V lost 7 bases to trimming and J lost 0 bases; unmatched junction nucleotides: 5. CDR3 size: 14 residues. The CDR3 region is CASTWDRVNTEAFF. The CDR3, as DNA: TGTGCCAGCACTTGGGACAGAGTGAACACTGAAGCTTTCTTT.

The CDR3 loop is CAWTTKAAGLNTGELFF. In nucleotides, the CDR3 is TGTGCCTGGACCACCAAAGCGGCGGGGCTGAACACCGGGGAGCTGTTTTTT. This chain joins TRBV30 and TRBJ2-2, with D possibly TRBD2 on 6 matching bases. The CDR3 extends over 17 amino acids. Trimming shortened V by 4 bases and J by 1 base, and 19 bases separated the two germline ends. Germline CDR1 reads GTSNPN; CDR2 reads SVGIG (reference sequence).

The V and J genes are TRBV13 and TRBJ1-6; 7 nucleotides match TRBD1. CDR3 length: 17 amino acids. Germline values: CDR1 PRHDT, CDR2 FYEKMQ (reference sequence). Trimming cost V 6 bases and J 9 bases; bases outside gene matches: 17. CDR3 residues: CASRLRTTDRIGSPLHF. The CDR3 DNA reads as TGTGCCAGCAGACTGAGGACGACGGACAGGATCGGTTCACCCCTCCACTTT.

The chain has TRBV18 and TRBJ1-2; tentatively, D is TRBD1 (5 bases). Germline CDR1 and CDR2: KGHSH and LQKENI. This CDR3 is built from 14 residues. V was shortened by 6 bases and J by 1 base, with 12 bases between the two germline ends. This CDR3 is CASSPTDVNYGYTF. For the CDR3, the DNA is TGTGCCAGCTCCCCGACAGACGTTAACTATGGCTACACCTTC.

About this clone: Other DNA sequences from this sample encode an identical CDR3 as well. CDR3 coding DNA: TGCGCCAGCAGCTTGGCCACAGTTTCCTACGAGCAGTACTTC. It codes for CASSLATVSYEQYF. This chain connects TRBV5-1 to TRBJ2-7; D remains ambiguous. CDR1 is SGHRS, CDR2 YFSETQ, per germline. Trimming cost V 0 bases and J 1 base, with 8 bases left between them. The CDR3 length is 14 residues.

The rearrangement joins TRBV2 to TRBJ2-5, with no clear D. Deletions cut 1 base from V and 1 base from J, with 19 bases between. This CDR3 is 18 amino acids long. From germline, CDR1 is SNHLY and CDR2 FYNNEI. The CDR3 region is CASSEVVLLNTLQETQYF. The CDR3 bases are TGTGCCAGCAGTGAAGTTGTCCTTTTGAACACCCTCCAAGAGACCCAGTACTTC.

CDR3 region: CASRRGGRGFRNTIYF. The CDR3 DNA reads as TGTGCCAGCAGACGGGGAGGGCGAGGTTTCCGAAACACCATATATTTT. The chain carries TRBV28 and TRBJ1-3; D gene uncertain. Germline V gene sequence: CDR1 MDHEN, CDR2 SYDVKM. The CDR3 sequence is 16 residues long. The V gene lost 6 bases and the J gene lost 5 bases, with 20 bases spanning the gap.

The genes are TRBV14 and TRBJ2-3; no definite D call. This CDR3 is built from 18 residues. The V gene's germline CDR1 is SGHDN and CDR2 FVKESK. V lost 0 bases and J lost 4, with 20 bases in between. CDR3 sequence reads: CASSQEWALGIRPDTQYF. CDR3 sequence (DNA): TGTGCCAGCAGCCAAGAATGGGCCTTAGGTATTCGTCCAGATACGCAGTATTTT.